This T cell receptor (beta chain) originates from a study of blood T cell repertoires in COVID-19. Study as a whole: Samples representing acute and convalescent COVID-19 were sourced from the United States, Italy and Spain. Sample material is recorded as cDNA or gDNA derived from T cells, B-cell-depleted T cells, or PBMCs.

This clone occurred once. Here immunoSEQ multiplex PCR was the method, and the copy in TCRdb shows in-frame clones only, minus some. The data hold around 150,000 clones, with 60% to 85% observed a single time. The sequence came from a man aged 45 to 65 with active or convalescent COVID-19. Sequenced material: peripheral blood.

CDR3 sequence (DNA): TGTGCCAGCAGCTTAGGATTTCTAGCGGACCAGTACTTC. Protein sequence: CASSLGFLADQYF. V gene TRBV11-2 combines with J gene TRBJ2-7; 7 bases agree with TRBD2. Unmatched junction bases numbered 7, after V lost 1 base and J lost 10 bases. This CDR3 has 13 amino acids. The germline CDR1 and CDR2 sequences are SGHAT and FQNNGV.